Each of the 7 T cell receptor beta chains below was sequenced from the same sample in a study of cytomegalovirus exposure and HLA in healthy donors. PCR was performed using 60 Vbeta and 13 Jbeta primers. Generated by immunoSEQ multiplex PCR, the TCRdb table keeps only in-frame clones and is missing some. The sample carries more than 150,000 clones, about 84% recorded once. Sequencing used PBMCs. The origin of the receptors is a man aged 50 to 59 in good health and CMV-seropositive.

V usage is TRBV7-8 and J usage is TRBJ2-1, with 13 nucleotides matching TRBD2. The CDR3 has 17 amino acids. The germline V gene encodes CDR1 SGHVS and CDR2 FQNEAQ. V gave up 3 bases and J gave up 8 bases; unmatched junction bases: 10. The CDR3 here is CASSLDRLAGGIDEQFF. The CDR3 DNA reads as TGTGCCAGCAGCTTGGATAGACTAGCGGGAGGTATAGATGAGCAGTTCTTC.

The chain is built from TRBV11-2 and TRBJ2-3; D possibly corresponds to TRBD1 (6 bases). The CDR3 extends over 16 amino acids. V lost 5 bases to trimming and J lost 0 bases, with 15 bases between them. Germline V lookup: CDR1 SGHAT, CDR2 FQNNGV. The CDR3 is CASSPAGVLSTDTQYF. Here the CDR3 DNA reads TGTGCCAGCAGCCCGGCAGGGGTTCTTAGCACAGATACGCAGTATTTT.

The rearrangement joins TRBV28 to TRBJ1-3; 8 nucleotides agree with TRBD1. The CDR3 contains 14 residues. V dropped 10 bases and J dropped 0; count of bases not matched to a gene: 5. Per germline, CDR1 MDHEN and CDR2 SYDVKM. CDR3 protein: CATWDRSSGNTIYF. The CDR3 DNA reads as TGTGCCACCTGGGACAGGAGCTCTGGAAACACCATATATTTT. The full variable domain, its missing parts supplied by reference TRBV28 and TRBJ1-3, is DVKVTQSSRYLVKRTGEKVFLECVQDMDHENMFWYRQDPGLGLRLIYFSYDVKMKEKGDIPEGYSVSREKKERFSLILESASTNQTSMYLCATWDRSSGNTIYFGEGSWLTVV.

V and J are TRBV11-2 and TRBJ1-2; 8 bases fit TRBD1. This CDR3 contains 15 residues. V trimming: 1 base; J trimming: 7 bases; junction bases outside the gene matches: 8. CDR1 SGHAT and CDR2 FQNNGV come from the germline V gene. The CDR3: CASSLVAGGAFGYTF. The CDR3 bases are TGTGCCAGCAGCTTAGTGGCAGGGGGCGCTTTTGGCTACACCTTC.

The genes are TRBV20-1 and TRBJ2-1; D is undetermined. This CDR3 is built from 11 residues. With 6 bases removed from V and 6 bases from J, the gap between germline ends came to 9 bases. Germline values: CDR1 DFQATT, CDR2 SNEGSKA (reference sequence). The CDR3 sequence: CSAAVVNEQFF. CDR3 in DNA: TGCAGTGCCGCGGTCGTCAATGAGCAGTTCTTC.

This clone was found a few times. V usage is TRBV7-9 and J usage is TRBJ1-2; D remains unclear. Trimming took off 3 bases at V and 4 bases at J, with 9 bases between the two ends. The germline V gene encodes CDR1 SEHNR and CDR2 FQNEAQ (reference sequence). The CDR3 sequence is 13 residues long. The CDR3 spells CASSFERSYGYTF. In DNA, the CDR3 is TGTGCCAGCAGCTTTGAGAGAAGCTATGGCTACACCTTC.

The chain links TRBV10-3 to TRBJ2-3, with TRBD2 identical over 7 bases. V lost 2 bases to trimming and J lost 3 bases; unmatched junction nucleotides: 5. The CDR3 is 15 residues long. The germline gives CDR1 ENHRY, CDR2 SYGVKD. In DNA form, the CDR3 reads TGTGCCATCAGTGAGCCCGGGACTATAACAGATACGCAGTATTTT. This encodes CAISEPGTITDTQYF.